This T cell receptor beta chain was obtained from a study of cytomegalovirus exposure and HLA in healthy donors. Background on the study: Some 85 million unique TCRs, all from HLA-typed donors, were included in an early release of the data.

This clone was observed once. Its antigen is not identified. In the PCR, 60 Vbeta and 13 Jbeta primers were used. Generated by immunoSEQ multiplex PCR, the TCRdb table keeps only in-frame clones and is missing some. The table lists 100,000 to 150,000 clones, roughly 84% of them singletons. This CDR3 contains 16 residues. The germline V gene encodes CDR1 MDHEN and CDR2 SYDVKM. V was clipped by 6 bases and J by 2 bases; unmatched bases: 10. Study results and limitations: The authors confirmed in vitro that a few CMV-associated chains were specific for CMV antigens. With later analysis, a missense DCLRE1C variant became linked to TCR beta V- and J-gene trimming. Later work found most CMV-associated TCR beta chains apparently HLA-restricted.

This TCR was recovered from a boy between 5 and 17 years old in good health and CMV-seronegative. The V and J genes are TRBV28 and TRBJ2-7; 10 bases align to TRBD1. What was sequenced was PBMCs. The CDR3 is CASSFQGQGSAYEQYF. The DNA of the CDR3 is TGTGCCAGCAGCTTTCAGGGACAGGGGAGCGCCTACGAGCAGTACTTC.